Listed below are T cell receptor beta chains from one sample, sequenced in a study of identifying expanded T cells in peripheral blood. Data came from immunoSEQ multiplex PCR; TCRdb stores just in-frame clones and leaves some out. The table includes around 90,000 clones, more than 70% detected once. Sample: blood. The receptor source for this set is a person aged 18-70 years in good health. Each CDR3 is given without its conserved first and last residue.

TRBV9 ASSVGGSGANVLT
TRBV15 ATSRARDSSYEQY
TRBV4-2 ASSQQGAPSNQPQH
TRBV5-4 ASSSNRVFEQF
TRBV29-1 SVRVGGTGELF
TRBV15 ATSTGLAGAVDTQY
TRBV14 ASSQVLTGTGTGELF
TRBV7-3 ASSSKSGYSYNEQF
TRBV27 ASSPLGGGYTDTQY
TRBV7-9 ASSLQDMNTEAF
TRBV13 ASSRLGQTDTQY
TRBV11-2 ASSLYRGRLNTEAF
TRBV5-5 ASSRQVSYEQY
TRBV7-9 ASSFSNWANEKLF
TRBV4-3 ASSQAAASSSAPWDTQY
TRBV11-2 ASFGGGDFGYEQY
TRBV14 ASSQDVASYEQY
TRBV30 AWSFDRGLTPQH
TRBV11-2 ASSLLPRTGLLETQY
TRBV6-1 ASSELPNNYGYT
TRBV19 ASSSRTGQYGYT
TRBV5-6 ASSLRGNTIY
TRBV7-2 ASSLRGTSGKETQY
TRBV9 ASSSKGAGHSYNEQF
TRBV29-1 SALPQGGGYEQY
TRBV19 ASSIRQGMKNEQF
TRBV7-2 ASSLSRSSYNSPLH
TRBV5-4 ASSPQGHEAF
TRBV5-1 ASSAAWRGRTSGRAGNEQF
TRBV10-2 ASSDSYSNQPQH
TRBV9 ASSVAGTPDEEQF
TRBV10-3 AISESGQFQF
TRBV2 ASSDRVISTDTQY